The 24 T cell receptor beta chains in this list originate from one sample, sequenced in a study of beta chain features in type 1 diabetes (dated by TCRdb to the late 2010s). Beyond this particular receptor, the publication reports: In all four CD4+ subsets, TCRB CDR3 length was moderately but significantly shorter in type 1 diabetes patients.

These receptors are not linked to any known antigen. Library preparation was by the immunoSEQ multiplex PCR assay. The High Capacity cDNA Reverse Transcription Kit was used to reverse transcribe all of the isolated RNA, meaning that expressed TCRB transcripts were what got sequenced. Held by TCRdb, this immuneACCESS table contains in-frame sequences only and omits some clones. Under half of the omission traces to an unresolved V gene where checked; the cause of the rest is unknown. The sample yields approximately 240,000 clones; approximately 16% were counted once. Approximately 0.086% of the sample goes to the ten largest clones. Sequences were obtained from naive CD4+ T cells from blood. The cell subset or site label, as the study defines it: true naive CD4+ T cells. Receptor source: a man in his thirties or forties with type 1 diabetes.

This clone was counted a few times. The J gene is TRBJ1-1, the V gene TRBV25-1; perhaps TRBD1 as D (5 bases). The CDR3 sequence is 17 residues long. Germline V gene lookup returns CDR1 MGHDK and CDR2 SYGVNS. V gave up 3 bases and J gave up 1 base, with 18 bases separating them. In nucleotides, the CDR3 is TGTGCCAGCAGTGATTGGAGGGAGGGGCACAAGAACACTGAAGCTTTCTTT. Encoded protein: CASSDWREGHKNTEAFF. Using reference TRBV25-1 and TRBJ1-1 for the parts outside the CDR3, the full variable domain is EADIYQTPRYLVIGTGKKITLECSQTMGHDKMYWYQQDPGMELHLIHYSYGVNSTEKGDLSSESTVSRIRTEHFPLTLESARPSHTSQYLCASSDWREGHKNTEAFFGQGTRLTVV.

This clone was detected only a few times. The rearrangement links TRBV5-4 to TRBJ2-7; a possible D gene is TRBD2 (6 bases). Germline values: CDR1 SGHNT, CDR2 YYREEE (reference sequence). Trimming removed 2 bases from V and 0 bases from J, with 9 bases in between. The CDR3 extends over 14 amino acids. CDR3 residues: CASSLGGRSYEQYF. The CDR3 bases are TGTGCCAGCAGCTTAGGAGGGCGCTCCTACGAGCAGTACTTC.

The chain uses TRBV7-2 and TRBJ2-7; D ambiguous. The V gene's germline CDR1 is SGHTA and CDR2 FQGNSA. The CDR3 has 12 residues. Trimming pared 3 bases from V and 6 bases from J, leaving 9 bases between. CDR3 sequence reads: CASSFNGREQYF. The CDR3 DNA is TGTGCCAGCAGCTTCAATGGTCGCGAGCAGTACTTC.

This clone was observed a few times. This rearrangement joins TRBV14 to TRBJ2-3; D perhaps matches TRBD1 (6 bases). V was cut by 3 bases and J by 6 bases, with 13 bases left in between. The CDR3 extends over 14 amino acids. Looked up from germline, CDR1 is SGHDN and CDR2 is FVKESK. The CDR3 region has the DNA TGTGCCAGCAGCCACGGACAGTTTTTGGATACGCAGTATTTT. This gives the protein CASSHGQFLDTQYF.

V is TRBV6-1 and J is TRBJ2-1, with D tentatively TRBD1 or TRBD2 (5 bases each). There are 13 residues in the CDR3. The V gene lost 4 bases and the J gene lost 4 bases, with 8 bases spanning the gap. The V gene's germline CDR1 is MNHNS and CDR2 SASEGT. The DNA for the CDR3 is TGTGCCAGCAGTGGGGACGTGTACAATGAGCAGTTCTTC. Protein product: CASSGDVYNEQFF.

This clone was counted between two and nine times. CDR3 bases: TGTGCCAGCAGCATAGCGGGAGGGCGAGATGACATTCAGTACTTC. Protein sequence: CASSIAGGRDDIQYF. This sequence joins TRBV5-4 and TRBJ2-4; 11 positions agree with TRBD2. Germline lookup yields CDR1 SGHNT and CDR2 YYREEE (reference sequence). V gave up 4 bases and J gave up 8 bases; unmatched junction bases: 8. This CDR3 region has 15 residues.

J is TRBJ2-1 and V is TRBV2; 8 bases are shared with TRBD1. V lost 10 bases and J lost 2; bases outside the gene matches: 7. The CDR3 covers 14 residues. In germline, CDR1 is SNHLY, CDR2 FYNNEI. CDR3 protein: CATGQGWTYNEQFF. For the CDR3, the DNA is TGTGCCACCGGACAGGGATGGACCTACAATGAGCAGTTCTTC.

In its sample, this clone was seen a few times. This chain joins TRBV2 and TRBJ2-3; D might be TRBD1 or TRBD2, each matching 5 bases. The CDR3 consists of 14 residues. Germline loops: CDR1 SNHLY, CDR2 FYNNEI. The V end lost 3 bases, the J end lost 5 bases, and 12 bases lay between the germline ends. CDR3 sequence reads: CASSEGDPLDTQYF. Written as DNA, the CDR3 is TGTGCCAGCAGTGAGGGGGACCCTCTAGATACGCAGTATTTT.

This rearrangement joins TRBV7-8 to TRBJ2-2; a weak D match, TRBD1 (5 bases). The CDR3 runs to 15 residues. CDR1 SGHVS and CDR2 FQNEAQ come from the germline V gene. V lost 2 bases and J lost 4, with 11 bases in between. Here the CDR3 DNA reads TGTGCCAGCAGCTTACCAGGGTGGACCACCGGGGAGCTGTTTTTT. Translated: CASSLPGWTTGELFF.

The CDR3 sequence: CASSWVLKGKNIQYF. CDR3 nucleotides: TGTGCCAGCAGTTGGGTCCTAAAGGGCAAAAACATTCAGTACTTC. The chain couples TRBV27 to TRBJ2-4; D gene unclear. This CDR3 comprises 15 residues. Germline CDR1 and CDR2: MNHEY and SMNVEV (reference sequence). V lost 4 bases to trimming and J lost 3 bases, with 13 bases between them.

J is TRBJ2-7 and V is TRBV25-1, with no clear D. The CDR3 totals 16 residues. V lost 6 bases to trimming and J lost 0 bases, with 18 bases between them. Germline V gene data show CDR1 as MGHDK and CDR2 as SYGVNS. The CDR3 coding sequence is TGTGCCAGCAGACAGTCCGGCGGTGCCAGCTCCTACGAGCAGTACTTC. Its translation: CASRQSGGASSYEQYF.

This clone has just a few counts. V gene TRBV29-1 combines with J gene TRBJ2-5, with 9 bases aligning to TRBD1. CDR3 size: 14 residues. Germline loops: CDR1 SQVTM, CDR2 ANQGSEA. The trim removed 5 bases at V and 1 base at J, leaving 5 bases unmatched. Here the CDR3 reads CSVRTGVVQETQYF. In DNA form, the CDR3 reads TGCAGCGTTAGGACAGGGGTCGTCCAAGAGACCCAGTACTTC.

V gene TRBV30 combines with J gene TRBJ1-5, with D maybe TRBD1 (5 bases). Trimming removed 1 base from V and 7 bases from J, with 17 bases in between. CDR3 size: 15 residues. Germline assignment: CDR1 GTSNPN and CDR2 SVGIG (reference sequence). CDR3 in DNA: TGTGCCTGGAGTGGGTCCAGGGCAGGGTTCCAGCCCCAGCATTTT. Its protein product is CAWSGSRAGFQPQHF.

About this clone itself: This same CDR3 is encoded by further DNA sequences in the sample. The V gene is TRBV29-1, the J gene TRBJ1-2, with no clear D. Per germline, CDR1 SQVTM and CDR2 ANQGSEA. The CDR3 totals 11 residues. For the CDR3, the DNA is TGCAGTGGAGGAGGGAGCTATGGCTACACCTTC. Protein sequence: CSGGGSYGYTF.

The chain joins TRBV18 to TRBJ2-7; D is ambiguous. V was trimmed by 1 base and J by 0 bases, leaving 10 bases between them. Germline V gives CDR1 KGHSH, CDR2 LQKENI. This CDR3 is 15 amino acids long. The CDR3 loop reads CASSPQRGSSYEQYF. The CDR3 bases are TGTGCCAGCTCACCACAAAGAGGTAGCTCCTACGAGCAGTACTTC.

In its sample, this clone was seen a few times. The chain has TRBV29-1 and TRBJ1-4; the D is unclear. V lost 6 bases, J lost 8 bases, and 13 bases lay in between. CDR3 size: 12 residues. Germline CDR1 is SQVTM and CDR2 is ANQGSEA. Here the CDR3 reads CSVDTGGEKLFF. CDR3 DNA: TGCAGCGTCGACACCGGAGGGGAAAAACTGTTTTTT.

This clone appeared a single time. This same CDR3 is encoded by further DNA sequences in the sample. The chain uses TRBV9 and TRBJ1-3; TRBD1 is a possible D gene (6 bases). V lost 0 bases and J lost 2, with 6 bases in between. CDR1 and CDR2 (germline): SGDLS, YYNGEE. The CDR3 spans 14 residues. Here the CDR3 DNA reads TGTGCCAGCAGCGTAGCAGGGGCTGGAAACACCATATATTTT. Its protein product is CASSVAGAGNTIYF.

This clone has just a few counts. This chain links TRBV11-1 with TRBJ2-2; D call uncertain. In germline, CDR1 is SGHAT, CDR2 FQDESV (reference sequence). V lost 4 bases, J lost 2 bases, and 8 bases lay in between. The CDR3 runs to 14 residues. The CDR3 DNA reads TGTGCCAGCAGCTCGATAGTTAACACCGGGGAGCTGTTTTTT. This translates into CASSSIVNTGELFF.

CDR3 region: CASSLADNEAFF. As DNA, the CDR3 is TGTGCCAGCAGCTTAGCTGATAACGAAGCTTTCTTT. V and J are TRBV7-9 and TRBJ1-1, with D unclear. Germline V gene data show CDR1 as SEHNR and CDR2 as FQNEAQ (reference sequence). The V and J ends lost 0 bases and 8 bases respectively, with 7 bases between them. The CDR3 is 12 amino acids.

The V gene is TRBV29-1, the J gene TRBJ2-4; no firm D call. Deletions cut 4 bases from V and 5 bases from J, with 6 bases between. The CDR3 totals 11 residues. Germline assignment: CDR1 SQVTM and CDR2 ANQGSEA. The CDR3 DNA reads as TGCAGCGTTGTGACCGAAAACATTCAGTACTTC. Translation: CSVVTENIQYF.

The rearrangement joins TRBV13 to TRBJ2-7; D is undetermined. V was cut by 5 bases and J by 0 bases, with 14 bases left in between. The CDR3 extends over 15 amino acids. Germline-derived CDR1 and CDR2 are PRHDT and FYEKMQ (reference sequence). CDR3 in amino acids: CASSPFGRSSYEQYF. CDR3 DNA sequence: TGTGCCAGCAGCCCGTTCGGCCGGAGCTCCTACGAGCAGTACTTC.

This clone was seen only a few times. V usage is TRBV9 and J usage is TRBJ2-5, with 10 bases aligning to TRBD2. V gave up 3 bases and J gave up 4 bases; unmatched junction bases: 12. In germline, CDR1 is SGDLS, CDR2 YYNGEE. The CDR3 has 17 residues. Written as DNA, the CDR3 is TGTGCCAGCAGCGCGAGGGTAGCGGGAGGAGCGTTAGAGACCCAGTACTTC. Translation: CASSARVAGGALETQYF. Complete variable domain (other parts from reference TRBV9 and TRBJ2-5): DSGVTQTPKHLITATGQRVTLRCSPRSGDLSVYWYQQSLDQGLQFLIQYYNGEERAKGNILERFSAQQFPDLHSELNLSSLELGDSALYFCASSARVAGGALETQYFGPGTRLLVL.

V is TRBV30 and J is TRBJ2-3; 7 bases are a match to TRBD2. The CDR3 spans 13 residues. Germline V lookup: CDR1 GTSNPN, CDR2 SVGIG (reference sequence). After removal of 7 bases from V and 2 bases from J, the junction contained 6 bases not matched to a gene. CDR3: CAFASGATDTQYF. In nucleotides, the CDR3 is TGTGCCTTCGCAAGCGGGGCCACAGATACGCAGTATTTT. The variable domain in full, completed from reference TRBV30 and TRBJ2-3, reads SQTIHQWPATLVQPVGSPLSLECTVEGTSNPNLYWYRQAAGRGLQLLFYSVGIGQISSEVPQNLSASRPQDRQFILSSKKLLLSDSGFYLCAFASGATDTQYFGPGTRLTVL.

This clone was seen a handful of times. The CDR3 DNA is TGCAGCGTTGGGACTGTCTATGGCTACACCTTC. Translation: CSVGTVYGYTF. The chain employs TRBV29-1 and TRBJ1-2; D is uncertain. CDR1 is SQVTM, CDR2 ANQGSEA, per germline. The CDR3 runs to 11 residues. V gave up 4 bases and J gave up 4 bases, with 7 bases separating them.